One sample yielded the 12 T cell receptor beta chains listed below, sequenced in a study of blood T cell repertoires in COVID-19. TCRdb's table, derived via immunoSEQ multiplex PCR, lists solely in-frame clones and lacks some. The table lists about 170,000 clones, approximately 90% of them singletons. Sample: peripheral blood. The receptor set was obtained from a man aged 50-60 years who had recovered from COVID-19.

The chain uses TRBV28 and TRBJ2-3, with 8 bases aligning to TRBD1. V lost 3 bases, J lost 4 bases, and 9 bases stayed unmatched. Germline CDR1 MDHEN, CDR2 SYDVKM. The CDR3 sequence is 16 residues long. The CDR3 nucleotides are TGTGCCAGCAGTTTCAGGGGGCGCCCGGGGGCAGATACGCAGTATTTT. It specifies CASSFRGRPGADTQYF.

The V gene is TRBV5-1, the J gene TRBJ2-5; D is possibly TRBD1 (7 bases). The CDR3 has 13 amino acids. CDR1 and CDR2 (germline): SGHRS, YFSETQ. With 6 bases removed from V and 5 bases from J, the gap between germline ends came to 14 bases. The CDR3: CASNRAGGETQYF. The CDR3 DNA reads TGCGCCAGCAACAGGGCAGGGGGGGAGACCCAGTACTTC.

This clone is a singleton in its sample. The rearrangement joins TRBV7-7 to TRBJ2-2, with TRBD2 identical over 9 bases. Germline V gene data show CDR1 as SSHAT and CDR2 as FNYEAQ (reference sequence). This CDR3 has 17 residues. J was trimmed by 2 bases and V by 1 base; bases with no gene match: 5. This chain's CDR3 is CASSLGRSGGNTGELFF. CDR3 nucleotide sequence: TGTGCCAGCAGCTTAGGACGTAGCGGGGGAAACACCGGGGAGCTGTTTTTT.

This clone appeared a single time. The genes are TRBV28 and TRBJ2-5; D might be TRBD2 (5 bases). The CDR3 has 15 residues. The germline gives CDR1 MDHEN, CDR2 SYDVKM. V dropped 5 bases and J dropped 3 bases, with 16 bases sitting between them. The CDR3 sequence is CASSPPPGFEETQYF. In DNA, the CDR3 is TGTGCCAGCAGTCCACCCCCGGGATTTGAAGAGACCCAGTACTTC.

This clone was counted once. The chain joins TRBV7-2 to TRBJ1-4; possible D gene TRBD1, 5 bases. V was trimmed by 3 bases and J by 4 bases, leaving 12 bases between them. The CDR3 loop spans 15 amino acids. Germline V gene sequence: CDR1 SGHTA, CDR2 FQGNSA. CDR3 nucleotides: TGTGCCAGCAGCTTCTATGCAGGGAATAATGAAAAACTGTTTTTT. Translated, it gives CASSFYAGNNEKLFF. Full variable domain (outside the CDR3, taken from reference TRBV7-2 and TRBJ1-4): GAGVSQSPSNKVTEKGKDVELRCDPISGHTALYWYRQSLGQGLEFLIYFQGNSAPDKSGLPSDRFSAERTGGSVSTLTIQRTQQEDSAVYLCASSFYAGNNEKLFFGSGTQLSVL.

The rearrangement joins TRBV5-4 to TRBJ2-5; TRBD2 aligns across 7 bases. From germline, CDR1 is SGHNT and CDR2 YYREEE (reference sequence). With V trimmed by 3 bases and J by 2 bases, 7 bases remained unmatched. The CDR3 spans 15 residues. CDR3 DNA sequence: TGTGCCAGCAGCTCCAGCGGGGCTGGACAAGAGACCCAGTACTTC. This translates into CASSSSGAGQETQYF.

The chain links TRBV7-3 to TRBJ2-4; D possibly corresponds to TRBD2 (6 bases). CDR1 is SGHTA and CDR2 is FQGTGA in the germline V gene. Trimming took off 5 bases at V and 5 bases at J, with 28 bases between the two ends. The CDR3 sequence is 19 residues long. The CDR3 DNA follows: TGTGCCAGCAGCCTACGGGCCGCCCGGACGGGGGTTGGGGAAAACATTCAGTACTTC. It yields the protein CASSLRAARTGVGENIQYF.

J is TRBJ1-5 and V is TRBV28, with 8 positions matching TRBD1. Trimming cost V 3 bases and J 6 bases; bases outside gene matches: 10. The germline gives CDR1 MDHEN, CDR2 SYDVKM. The CDR3 has 16 amino acids. CDR3: CASSFSWTGLSQPQHF. The CDR3 DNA follows: TGTGCCAGCAGTTTCTCTTGGACAGGGTTGAGTCAGCCCCAGCATTTT.

CDR3 nucleotide sequence: TGTGCCAGCAGTTCGTATCCCGGACAGGGGAACACTGAAGCTTTCTTT. Amino acid sequence: CASSSYPGQGNTEAFF. The chain links TRBV6-2 or TRBV6-3 to TRBJ1-1; TRBD1 matches 8 bases. Trimming cost V 4 bases and J 1 base; bases outside gene matches: 8. This CDR3 spans 16 amino acids. CDR1 is MNHEY and CDR2 is SVGEGT in the germline V gene.

CDR3 nucleotides: TGTGCCAGCAGCCCACAGGGGTTCCAAGAGACCCAGTACTTC. As protein: CASSPQGFQETQYF. The V call is TRBV11-2, the J call TRBJ2-5; 7 nucleotides match TRBD1. This CDR3 has 14 residues. V lost 5 bases to trimming and J lost 1 base; unmatched junction nucleotides: 4. Germline V gives CDR1 SGHAT, CDR2 FQNNGV.

The rearrangement uses TRBV7-3 and TRBJ1-1; TRBD1 might be the D (5 bases). The ends were cut back, 2 bases at V and 8 bases at J, with 18 bases in the middle. CDR1 is SGHTA and CDR2 is FQGTGA in the germline V gene. The CDR3 consists of 15 residues. The CDR3 region has the DNA TGTGCCAGCAGCTTAGGGTCCAGGGCCAGTGTGGAAGCTTTCTTT. Amino acid sequence: CASSLGSRASVEAFF.

The CDR3 region has the DNA TGTGCCAGCAGTTCAGTAGCCAAAAACATTCAGTACTTC. This sequence encodes CASSSVAKNIQYF. V is TRBV6-5 and J is TRBJ2-4; D is ambiguous. The V and J ends lost 4 bases and 0 bases respectively, with 4 bases between them. Germline CDR1 MNHEY, CDR2 SVGAGI. The CDR3 sequence is 13 residues long.